This T cell receptor beta chain was recovered during a study of blood T cell repertoires in COVID-19. About the research overall: The United States, Italy and Spain supplied acute and convalescent COVID-19 samples. PBMCs, B-cell-depleted T cells, or T cells were the source of the cDNA or gDNA that made up the material.

Enrollment of patients from Seattle took place during active infection, with longitudinal follow-up. This CDR3 comprises 15 residues. Trimming removed 7 bases from V and 6 bases from J, with 22 bases in between. CDR1 and CDR2 (germline): MDHEN, SYDVKM. Here immunoSEQ multiplex PCR was the method, and the copy in TCRdb shows in-frame clones only, minus some. In the table there are under 65,000 clones, approximately 80% of which are singletons. This clone was detected many times. This TCR derives from a man in his 60s with COVID-19, enrolled during active disease. Sequencing was done on a sample of peripheral blood. The chain carries TRBV28 and TRBJ2-7, with D possibly matching TRBD1 (7 bases). The CDR3 bases are TGTGCCAGCAAGTTTGCAGGGGGGTCACTTGCCGAGCAGTACTTC. Protein sequence: CASKFAGGSLAEQYF.